This T cell receptor (beta chain) was captured by sequencing in a study of T cell repertoires in ileal Crohn's disease. In the study overall: At surgery, 35% to 40% of patients smoked, with median disease duration 7.9 years. Points from the study as a whole: Sorted CD8 T cells held more high-frequency clones than CD4. All patients with clonality above 26.8% had endoscopic recurrence.

Profiling relied on immunoSEQ multiplex PCR, and the TCRdb table lists in-frame clones only, not all of them. The sample carries roughly 5,000 clones, approximately 78% recorded once. The CDR3 covers 14 residues. From germline, CDR1 is MDHEN and CDR2 SYDVKM. V was pared by 7 bases and J by 1 base, with 13 bases between. Only one count was recorded for this clone. Antigen specificity is unknown. This TCR was sampled from an adult with Crohn's disease. This chain links TRBV28 with TRBJ1-1; no definite D call. Material: ileal tissue. The CDR3 reads CASTEDQANTEAFF. The CDR3 bases are TGTGCCAGCACCGAAGATCAGGCGAACACTGAAGCTTTCTTT. The full variable domain, completed using reference TRBV28 and TRBJ1-1, is DVKVTQSSRYLVKRTGEKVFLECVQDMDHENMFWYRQDPGLGLRLIYFSYDVKMKEKGDIPEGYSVSREKKERFSLILESASTNQTSMYLCASTEDQANTEAFFGQGTRLTVV.